These 17 T cell receptor beta chains originate from one sample sequenced in a study of CD8+ T cells in alopecia areata. Extracted RNA was reverse transcribed, and the resulting cDNA served as sequencing template. Assay used: immunoSEQ multiplex PCR; TCRdb lists only in-frame clones, some missing. This sample has roughly 150,000 clones; approximately 87% occur once, and the top ten carry over 13%. The sequences come from CD8+ T cells sorted from blood, collected at week 0. These receptors originate from a human donor with alopecia areata.

CDR3 coding DNA: TGTGCCAGCAGTTTAGGGGCCACAGCGAGGGAGACCCAGTACTTC. Its translation is CASSLGATARETQYF. The J gene is TRBJ2-5, the V gene TRBV27; D is perhaps TRBD1 (5 bases). CDR1 is MNHEY and CDR2 is SMNVEV in the germline V gene (reference sequence). Trimming removed 2 bases from V and 5 bases from J, with 15 bases in between. The CDR3 runs 15 residues.

This clone showed up just a few times. The chain uses TRBV29-1 and TRBJ2-7; D perhaps matches TRBD2 (5 bases). Trimming stripped 7 bases from V and 6 bases from J, with 19 bases between. Per germline, CDR1 SQVTM and CDR2 ANQGSEA. The CDR3 extends over 13 amino acids. Written as DNA, the CDR3 is TGCAGCGCCCTAAAGGCCGGGGAAGCCGAGCAGTACTTC. This encodes CSALKAGEAEQYF.

The chain is built from TRBV2 and TRBJ1-5; maybe TRBD1 (5 bases). The CDR3 extends over 15 amino acids. Trimming took off 4 bases at V and 0 bases at J, with 10 bases between the two ends. CDR1 SNHLY and CDR2 FYNNEI come from the germline V gene. As DNA, the CDR3 is TGTGCCAGCAGTGGAGGGACGGCTAGCAATCAGCCCCAGCATTTT. The encoded protein is CASSGGTASNQPQHF.

In its sample, this clone was seen once. The chain is built from TRBV25-1 and TRBJ1-2, with D possibly TRBD1 on 5 matching bases. CDR3 length equals 17 residues. V gave up 4 bases and J gave up 2 bases, with 20 bases separating them. Germline lookup yields CDR1 MGHDK and CDR2 SYGVNS. Here the CDR3 DNA reads TGTGCCAGCAGTGGATCACATACGCGGGGACTGAACTATGGCTACACCTTC. This gives the protein CASSGSHTRGLNYGYTF.

V and J are TRBV19 and TRBJ2-3; no reliable D call. This CDR3 spans 18 amino acids. The V gene's germline CDR1 is LNHDA and CDR2 SQIVND (reference sequence). The germline V and J ends were trimmed by 2 bases and 0 bases, with 18 bases remaining between them. The CDR3 loop reads CASSIRGPDAESTDTQYF. The CDR3 bases are TGTGCCAGTAGTATACGCGGACCCGACGCTGAAAGCACAGATACGCAGTATTTT.

The J gene is TRBJ2-5, the V gene TRBV27, with 13 bases lining up with TRBD2. The V gene's germline CDR1 is MNHEY and CDR2 SMNVEV (reference sequence). J gave up 5 bases and V 5 bases, and 11 bases lay outside the gene matches. The CDR3 loop spans 17 amino acids. DNA of the CDR3: TGTGCCAGCAGTCCCGGACTAGCGGGAGCCTACGGGGAGACCCAGTACTTC. Protein: CASSPGLAGAYGETQYF.

The J gene is TRBJ2-1, the V gene TRBV27, with a tentative D call TRBD2 (6 bases). Germline V gives CDR1 MNHEY, CDR2 SMNVEV (reference sequence). The CDR3 spans 14 residues. V was clipped by 3 bases and J by 7 bases, with 13 bases between them. The CDR3 loop is CASSLYRDLNEQFF. The DNA for the CDR3 is TGTGCCAGCAGTTTGTACCGGGACTTAAATGAGCAGTTCTTC.

The chain has TRBV4-1 and TRBJ2-1; D uncertain. The CDR3 consists of 14 residues. Germline V gene lookup returns CDR1 MGHRA and CDR2 YSYEKL. V was clipped by 4 bases and J by 8 bases, with 15 bases between them. The DNA for the CDR3 is TGCGCCAGCAGCCCCCAACCCTCCGGCGATGAGCAGTTCTTC. Its translation: CASSPQPSGDEQFF.

The V and J genes are TRBV5-4 and TRBJ2-1; D perhaps matches TRBD2 (6 bases). The V end lost 4 bases, the J end lost 10 bases, and 21 bases lay between the germline ends. The germline V gene has CDR1 SGHNT and CDR2 YYREEE (reference sequence). The CDR3 consists of 15 residues. The CDR3 loop is CASSLTNRGNGEQFF. Written as DNA, the CDR3 is TGTGCCAGCAGCCTGACCAACCGGGGGAACGGGGAGCAGTTCTTC.

The V gene is TRBV29-1, the J gene TRBJ2-2; TRBD1 is a possible D gene (6 bases). Trimming stripped 7 bases from V and 1 base from J, with 7 bases between. CDR1 SQVTM and CDR2 ANQGSEA come from the germline V gene. The length of the CDR3 is 12 residues. The CDR3 bases are TGCAGCGGGACAGAGAACACCGGGGAGCTGTTTTTT. Encoded protein: CSGTENTGELFF.

This clone was detected a few times. The chain combines TRBV30 with TRBJ1-2; D not certain. Trimming removed 5 bases from V and 7 bases from J, with 14 bases in between. This CDR3 has 12 residues. The germline V gene has CDR1 GTSNPN and CDR2 SVGIG (reference sequence). As DNA, the CDR3 is TGTGCCTGGTTAATGGAGGAAAGTGGCTACACCTTC. This encodes CAWLMEESGYTF.

This chain joins TRBV7-8 and TRBJ1-2; no firm D call. CDR1 and CDR2 from the germline V gene are SGHVS and FQNEAQ. The V and J ends lost 0 bases and 1 base respectively, with 15 bases between them. The CDR3 loop spans 17 amino acids. CDR3 in amino acids: CASSLASLPSFNYGYTF. Here the CDR3 DNA reads TGTGCCAGCAGCTTAGCGTCATTACCGTCCTTTAACTATGGCTACACCTTC.

This clone was seen more than once but under ten times. Other DNA sequences from this sample encode an identical CDR3 as well. The rearrangement uses TRBV10-2 and TRBJ2-7; D gene ambiguous. Germline V gives CDR1 WSHSY, CDR2 SAAADI. The CDR3 has 11 residues. The V gene lost 3 bases and the J gene lost 1 base, with 1 base spanning the gap. The CDR3 nucleotides read TGCGCCAGCAGTGAATCCTACGAGCAGTACTTC. Amino acids: CASSESYEQYF.

The chain combines TRBV29-1 with TRBJ2-5, with 10 bases lining up with TRBD1. From germline, CDR1 is SQVTM and CDR2 ANQGSEA. The V and J ends lost 1 base and 4 bases, in that order; junction bases with no gene match: 3. CDR3 length: 14 residues. The DNA for the CDR3 is TGCAGCGTTGAAGCGGGGACAGGGGTAGAGACCCAGTACTTC. Translating gives CSVEAGTGVETQYF.

This rearrangement joins TRBV7-9 to TRBJ1-5; 9 bases are shared with TRBD1. The CDR3 totals 15 residues. V dropped 4 bases and J dropped 3; count of bases not matched to a gene: 4. The germline CDR1 and CDR2 sequences are SEHNR and FQNEAQ (reference sequence). The CDR3 region is CASSSTGGTNQPQHF. CDR3 in DNA: TGTGCCAGCAGCTCTACAGGGGGCACCAATCAGCCCCAGCATTTT. Full variable domain (rest looked up from reference TRBV7-9 and TRBJ1-5): DTGVSQNPRHKITKRGQNVTFRCDPISEHNRLYWYRQTLGQGPEFLTYFQNEAQLEKSRLLSDRFSAERPKGSFSTLEIQRTEQGDSAMYLCASSSTGGTNQPQHFGDGTRLSIL.

The V gene is TRBV7-9, the J gene TRBJ2-7; the D is unclear. Per germline, CDR1 SEHNR and CDR2 FQNEAQ (reference sequence). V gave up 2 bases and J gave up 2 bases, with 13 bases separating them. The CDR3 contains 15 residues. For the CDR3, the DNA is TGTGCCAGCAGCTTAACTACCACTGGGCCCTACGAGCAGTACTTC. Translated: CASSLTTTGPYEQYF.

The genes are TRBV5-1 and TRBJ2-7, with TRBD1 matching 7 bases. The CDR3 consists of 14 residues. V gave up 0 bases and J gave up 4 bases; unmatched junction bases: 4. From germline, CDR1 is SGHRS and CDR2 YFSETQ. CDR3 loop: CASSLGQGEYEQYF. The DNA for the CDR3 is TGCGCCAGCAGCTTGGGACAGGGCGAATACGAGCAGTACTTC.